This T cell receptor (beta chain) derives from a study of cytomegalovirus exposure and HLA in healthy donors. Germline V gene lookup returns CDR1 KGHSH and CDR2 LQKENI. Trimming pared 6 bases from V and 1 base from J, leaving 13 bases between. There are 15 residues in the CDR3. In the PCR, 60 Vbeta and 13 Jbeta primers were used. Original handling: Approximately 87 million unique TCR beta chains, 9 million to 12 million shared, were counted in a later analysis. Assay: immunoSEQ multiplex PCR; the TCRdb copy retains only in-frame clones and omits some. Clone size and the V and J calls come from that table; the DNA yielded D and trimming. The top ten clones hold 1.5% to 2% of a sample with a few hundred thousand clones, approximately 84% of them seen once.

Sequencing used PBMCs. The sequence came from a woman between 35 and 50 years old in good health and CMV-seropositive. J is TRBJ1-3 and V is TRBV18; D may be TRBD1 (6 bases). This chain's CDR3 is CASSPDSLSGNTIYF. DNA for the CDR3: TGTGCCAGCTCGCCGGACAGTCTTTCTGGAAACACCATATATTTT.